The T cell receptor beta chain described here comes from a study of T-cell reconstitution after alpha-beta-depleted transplantation in children. Preparing the TCRbeta library involved the use of unique molecular identifiers. TCRdb independently ran MiXCR on the PCR reads; one entry per CDR3 protein. The sample records roughly 500,000 distinct CDR3 sequences, approximately 30% being singletons. Trimming removed 3 bases at V and 5 bases at J, with 17 bases between. Germline V gene sequence: CDR1 SGHVS, CDR2 FNYEAQ. The CDR3 spans 16 residues. The sample here was PBMCs from the stem cell graft donor, taken from the stem cell graft. The chain joins TRBV7-6 to TRBJ2-1; D call uncertain. This sequence was found in a human donor who donated a stem cell graft to a child with aplastic anemia. CDR3 region: CASSFGRFLVDNEQFF. In DNA form, the CDR3 reads TGTGCCAGCAGCTTTGGTCGATTCTTAGTCGACAATGAGCAGTTCTTC.